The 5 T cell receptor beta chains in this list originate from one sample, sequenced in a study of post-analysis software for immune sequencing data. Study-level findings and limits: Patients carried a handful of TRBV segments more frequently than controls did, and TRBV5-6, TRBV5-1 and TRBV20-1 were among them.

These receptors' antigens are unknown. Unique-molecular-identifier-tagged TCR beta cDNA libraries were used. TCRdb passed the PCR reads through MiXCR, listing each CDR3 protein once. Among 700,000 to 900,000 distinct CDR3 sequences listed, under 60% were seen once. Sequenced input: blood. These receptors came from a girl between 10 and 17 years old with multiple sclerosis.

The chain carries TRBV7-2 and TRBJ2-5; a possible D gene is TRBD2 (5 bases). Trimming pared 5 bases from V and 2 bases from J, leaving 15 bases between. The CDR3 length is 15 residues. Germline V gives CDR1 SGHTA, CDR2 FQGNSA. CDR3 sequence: CASSPRGSAQETQYF. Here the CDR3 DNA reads TGTGCCAGCAGCCCCCGGGGAAGCGCTCAAGAGACCCAGTACTTC.

CDR3 sequence reads: CASSYPGTGATDTQYF. The CDR3 bases are TGTGCCAGCAGTTACCCCGGGACAGGGGCCACAGATACGCAGTATTTT. The chain carries TRBV6-6 and TRBJ2-3, with TRBD1 matching over 10 bases. From germline, CDR1 is MNHNY and CDR2 SVGAGI (reference sequence). This CDR3 is 16 amino acids long. The V and J ends lost 2 bases and 2 bases, in that order; junction bases with no gene match: 4.

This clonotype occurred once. The CDR3 DNA is TGTGCCAGCAGCCGTTGGACGAACACTGAAGCTTTCTTT. Amino acids: CASSRWTNTEAFF. J is TRBJ1-1 and V is TRBV7-3; D not resolved. The length of the CDR3 is 13 residues. Per germline, CDR1 SGHTA and CDR2 FQGTGA. With 5 bases removed from V and 1 base from J, the gap between germline ends came to 8 bases.

CDR3 amino acids: CASSLVGRELFF. As DNA, the CDR3 is TGTGCCAGCAGCTTAGTCGGCCGAGAGCTGTTTTTT. This sequence joins TRBV7-9 and TRBJ2-2; no firm D call. The CDR3 loop spans 12 amino acids. The germline V and J ends were trimmed by 1 base and 11 bases, with 8 bases remaining between them. Germline loops: CDR1 SEHNR, CDR2 FQNEAQ (reference sequence).

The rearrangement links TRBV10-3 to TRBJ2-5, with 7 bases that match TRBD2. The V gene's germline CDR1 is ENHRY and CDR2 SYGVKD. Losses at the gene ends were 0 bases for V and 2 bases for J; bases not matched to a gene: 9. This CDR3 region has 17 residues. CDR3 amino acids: CAISESVLAVSQETQYF. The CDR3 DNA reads TGTGCCATCAGTGAGTCCGTCCTAGCGGTTTCACAAGAGACCCAGTACTTC.